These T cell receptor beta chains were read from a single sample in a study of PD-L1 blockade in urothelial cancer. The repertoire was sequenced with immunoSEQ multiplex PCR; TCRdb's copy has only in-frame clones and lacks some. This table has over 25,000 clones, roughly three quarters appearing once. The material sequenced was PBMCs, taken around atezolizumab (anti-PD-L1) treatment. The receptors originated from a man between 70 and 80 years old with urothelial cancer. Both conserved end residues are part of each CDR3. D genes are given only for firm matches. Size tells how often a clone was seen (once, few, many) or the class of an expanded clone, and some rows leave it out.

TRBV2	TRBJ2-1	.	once	CASRGLYNEQFF	TGTGCCAGCAGGGGACTCTACAATGAGCAGTTCTTC
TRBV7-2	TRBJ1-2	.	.	CASSLIRGLYGYTF	TGTGCCAGCAGCTTAATCAGGGGATTATATGGCTACACCTTC
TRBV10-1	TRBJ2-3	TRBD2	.	CASSEPTDPSLAESSDTQYF	TGCGCCAGCAGTGAGCCCACTGACCCGTCACTAGCGGAAAGTTCAGATACGCAGTATTTT
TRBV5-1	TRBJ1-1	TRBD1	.	CASSPQGDTEAFF	TGCGCCAGCAGCCCACAGGGGGACACTGAAGCTTTCTTT
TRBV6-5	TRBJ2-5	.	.	CASTTSGKETQYF	TGTGCCAGCACAACCTCAGGGAAAGAGACCCAGTACTTC
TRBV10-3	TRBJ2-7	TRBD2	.	CAISPGLAAPYEQYF	TGTGCCATCAGTCCTGGACTAGCCGCCCCGTACGAGCAGTACTTC
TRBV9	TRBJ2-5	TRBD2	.	CASSVDLGGEETQYF	TGTGCCAGCAGCGTAGACCTGGGGGGGGAGGAGACCCAGTACTTC
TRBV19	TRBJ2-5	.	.	CASSSTGFQETQYF	TGTGCCAGTAGTTCAACAGGTTTCCAAGAGACCCAGTACTTC
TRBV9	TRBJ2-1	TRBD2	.	CASSPRAPLAGLYNEQFF	TGTGCCAGCAGCCCAAGGGCCCCACTAGCGGGCCTATACAATGAGCAGTTCTTC
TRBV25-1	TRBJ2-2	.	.	CASRGGRNTGELFF	TGTGCCAGCCGCGGCGGCAGAAACACCGGGGAGCTGTTTTTT
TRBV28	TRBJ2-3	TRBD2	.	CASSDWVSGKDTDTQYF	TGTGCCAGCAGTGACTGGGTTAGCGGGAAGGACACAGATACGCAGTATTTT
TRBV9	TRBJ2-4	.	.	CASSPTGRKHIQYF	TGTGCCAGCAGCCCCACAGGGCGGAAGCACATTCAGTACTTC
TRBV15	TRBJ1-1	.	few	CATSRDLDSMNTEAFF	TGTGCCACCAGCAGAGATCTCGACAGTATGAACACTGAAGCTTTCTTT
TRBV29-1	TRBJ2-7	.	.	CSVEDPGTRAYEQYF	TGCAGCGTTGAAGATCCGGGGACACGTGCCTACGAGCAGTACTTC
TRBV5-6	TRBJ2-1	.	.	CASSGGAGNEQFF	TGTGCCAGCAGCGGAGGGGCGGGGAATGAGCAGTTCTTC
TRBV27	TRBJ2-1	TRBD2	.	CASSLRSGGPWEQFF	TGTGCCAGCAGTTTAAGGTCGGGGGGGCCATGGGAGCAGTTCTTC
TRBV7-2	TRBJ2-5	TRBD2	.	CASSLNPPGGGVLETQYF	TGTGCCAGCAGCTTAAACCCCCCAGGCGGGGGGGTCCTGGAGACCCAGTACTTC
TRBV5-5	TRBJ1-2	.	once	CASSLRGGFGYTF	TGTGCCAGCAGCTTAAGGGGGGGCTTTGGCTACACCTTC
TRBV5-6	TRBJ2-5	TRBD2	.	CASSSLAGGYQETQYF	TGTGCCAGCAGCTCCCTAGCGGGGGGGTACCAAGAGACCCAGTACTTC
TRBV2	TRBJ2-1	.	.	CASTVGRGSPNEQFF	TGTGCCAGCACGGTTGGGCGGGGATCCCCTAATGAGCAGTTCTTC